This TCR beta chain was found in a study of cytomegalovirus exposure and HLA in healthy donors (dated by TCRdb to the late 2010s). Turning to the overall study: According to an earlier analysis of 587 of the donors, about 179 million T cells yielded 90 million to 130 million unique TCR beta sequences and more than 250 Gb of sequence data. An early release that covered fewer than 750 HLA-typed donors contained approximately 300 gigabases of sequencing data and about 84 million unique TCR sequences. Of the roughly 400 genotyped donors, 81% fell in the genetic ancestry cluster associated with self-reported Caucasian donors. The study aimed to test whether signatures of past pathogen exposure could be identified by cataloging public T cell receptors. Using immunosequencing, the study profiled T cell repertoires from 500 to 800 subjects and related those repertoires to cytomegalovirus serostatus. A separate validation cohort of 100 to 150 different subjects was used in addition to the roughly 720-subject first cohort. To predict cytomegalovirus infection status, the study brought together high-throughput TCR immunosequencing, statistical association of individual TCRs with disease status, and machine learning. A later analysis re-examined previously published TCR beta repertoires from more than 550 donors and added high-resolution HLA genotyping to investigate patterns of TCR occurrence. Rather than using new phenotypic data, the later analysis identified candidate immune exposures from TCR beta sequences and from how often those sequences occurred across donors. An earlier analysis of some 500 of the donors applied high-throughput TCR beta sequencing to assess whether each TCR beta V gene segment acted as functional or pseudogenic. Donor age, sex, ethnicity and CMV serostatus were compiled alongside the repertoire data. A later genetic analysis took genome-wide SNP genotypes for about three fifths of the roughly 670 donors and used that subset as a discovery cohort. Every discovery cohort repertoire had been produced on one sequencing platform. HLA typing covered class I and class II loci at four-digit resolution. The number of donors typed differed by locus, with roughly 620-630 for A, B, C, DRB1 and DQB1, about 500 for DQA1, about 610 for DPA1, and 400 to 490 for DPB1. Roughly five DR-DQ haplotypes were handled as single units for association and clustering because linkage in the cohort was strong. Across about 380 genotyped donors of the cohort, an average of roughly 230,000 unique TCR beta nucleotide sequences per donor were sequenced, and roughly 18% of those sequences were non-productive. The paper's findings and limits, for the study overall: Sequencing depth was assumed to be roughly uniform across donors in the presence/absence analyses, though that assumption may not hold. HLA typing was unavailable for some donors at each locus, so association tests used only the typed subset. In a later analysis, HLA-associated TCR beta chains showed more clonal expansion and lower generation probabilities than non-associated chains that were equally common. According to the authors, the approach could potentially be generalized to other disease states and immunological phenotypes. The study gave a list of 150 to 200 TCR beta chains associated with cytomegalovirus. Linkage disequilibrium might explain the correlated functional status among segregating V segments, but an unknown experimental factor could not be excluded. In a later analysis, the rate of TCR association differed among HLA loci, with DRB1 alleles having the most associated TCRs and HLA-C alleles having the fewest. Because counts were too low, around 17 rarely observed V segments, including chromosome 9 orphons, were left out of the earlier analysis of about 620 of the donors. In vitro tests confirmed that three of the cytomegalovirus-associated TCR beta chains recognize cytomegalovirus antigens. Only TCR beta chains were sequenced in this cohort, and the absence of alpha or paired-chain data limited detectable features. A further reported finding was that TCR beta sequences accurately predicted the HLA-A and HLA-B alleles for most subjects in the first cohort. When HLA alleles, especially DR and DQ, strongly co-occurred, TCR associations were difficult to assign to individual alleles. In an earlier analysis of some 500 of the donors, most TCR beta V segments appeared in productive rearrangements about 90% or about 30% of the time, broadly matching IMGT annotations. In a later analysis, 16,951 TCR beta sequences were associated with specific HLA alleles at a false discovery rate of 0.05. The sequencing pipeline was judged likely to have produced a cluster of highly shared sequence variants as a technical artifact. A later genetic analysis associated a missense DCLRE1C variant with V-gene and J-gene trimming of TCR beta chains, and an independent cohort replicated the association. According to a later analysis, most CMV-associated TCR beta chains appeared to be HLA-restricted, and the HLA associations seemed to be driven largely by CMV exposure. Across donors, most TCR sequences were observed very rarely, whereas some public TCRs were present in many individuals. Several of the top co-occurrence clusters appeared to be linked to parvovirus B19, influenza, CMV and Epstein-Barr virus, according to a later analysis. The classifier was reported to diagnose cytomegalovirus status with high specificity and sensitivity in both the original cohort and the validation cohort. According to a later genetic analysis, donors in an Asian-associated ancestry cluster had fewer N-insertions in productive TCRs than the approximately 670-donor mean. CMV serostatus was the only immune exposure information available for the cohort.

Library preparation used the immunoSEQ multiplex PCR assay. For the multiplex PCR, a mixture combining 60 forward primers for TCR Vbeta segments and 13 reverse primers for TCR Jbeta segments was used. The CDR3 region of rearranged TCR beta genes was amplified from genomic DNA with a multiplex PCR assay. On the Illumina HiSeq System, the amplified TCR beta libraries were sequenced as 87-base-pair reads. For the original study's pipeline: Across the 600 to 700 repertoires, a later analysis counted some 80 million unique TCR beta chains, some 11 million of which were shared by at least two donors. A nearest-neighbor algorithm error-corrected the raw reads and collapsed the reads into unique sequences, merging closely related sequences to remove PCR and sequencing errors. To assign V, D and J gene segments, CDR3 sequences were aligned to IMGT reference sequences. For a sequence to be retained, a match of at least six nucleotides was required to both a V gene segment and a J gene segment. Rearrangements were classified as productive when the CDR3 lacked stop codons and remained in frame with V and J, and all other rearrangements were classified as non-productive. CDR3 was defined by IMGT convention, running from the second conserved V-encoded cysteine to the conserved J-encoded phenylalanine. The earlier analysis of 587 of the donors excluded sequences that lacked an unambiguous match to a single V gene segment. In an earlier analysis of almost 600 of the donors, a V segment was called functional when productive rearrangements were above 56.7%, and segregating when the standard deviation between donors exceeded 5%. A statistical classification framework was built to diagnose cytomegalovirus status from the catalog of TCR beta chain sequences. V and J gene assignment, in a later analysis, came from comparing TCR nucleotide sequences with IMGT/GENE-DB human TR gene sequences. Using the TCRdist pipeline, a later analysis assigned CDR3 sequences along with most-parsimonious VDJ recombination scenarios. In a later analysis, each TCR beta chain was defined by its CDR3 amino acid sequence together with its V-gene family, and reads without a unique V-gene family were excluded. In a later analysis, approximately 590 highly shared, low-generation-probability nucleotide sequences were removed to address suspected cross-contamination and a sequencing artifact. A later analysis calculated a clonal expansion index for each public chain from normalized within-repertoire ranks of inferred template counts. Generation probabilities in a later analysis came from a VDJ recombination model fitted to out-of-frame rearrangements, and those results were checked against IGoR. Hypergeometric tests were used in a later analysis to score TCR-TCR, TCR-HLA and TCR-CMV co-occurrence, with a repertoire-size bias correction applied to the TCR pairs. False discovery rates were estimated in a later analysis by permuting HLA or CMV assignments 20 times. In a later analysis, co-occurring TCRs were grouped using DBSCAN, with TCRdist sequence similarity added in when clustering inside HLA-allele-positive subsets. Co-occurrence clustering excluded repertoires with fewer than 30,000 or more than 120,000 public chains, plus five with anomalous nucleotide sharing. Sourced from immuneACCESS, this table was stored by TCRdb with only in-frame sequences that have V and J called. A share of the clones is absent; for the studies checked, an unresolved V gene accounts for under half, and the remainder has no known explanation. V and J calls and clone size come straight from that table; D and trimming were deduced from the DNA. This sample's table contains fewer than 150,000 clones. The top ten constitute approximately 2.5% of the sample.

The cohort comprised hundreds of healthy bone marrow donors. All cohort members were sampled while nominally healthy, although unrecorded immune exposures were likely present. The donor tested CMV seronegative and was one of the 352 seronegative cohort members. Every donor gave a peripheral blood sample, and the peripheral blood mononuclear cells from that sample were used for TCR beta sequencing. Genomic DNA was extracted from the blood cell samples with the Qiagen DNeasy Blood Extraction Kit. Of note for this clone: Its recognized antigen is unknown.

Material for sequencing was PBMCs. The TCR originated in a middle-aged man in good health and CMV-seronegative.

CDR3 region: CASSRGSTEAFF. Read as DNA, the sequence is TGTGCCAGCAGCCGGGGATCGACTGAAGCTTTCTTT. The receptor chain draws on TRBV7-8 and TRBJ1-1, with the D gene not confidently named. From its cysteine to its phenylalanine, the CDR3 spans 12 amino acids. The DNA shown is the 36-base CDR3, in frame from base 1. The CDR1 and CDR2 encoded by the germline V gene are SGHVS and FQNEAQ. V was cut back by 5 bases and J by 5 bases, leaving a gap of 9 bases between them.